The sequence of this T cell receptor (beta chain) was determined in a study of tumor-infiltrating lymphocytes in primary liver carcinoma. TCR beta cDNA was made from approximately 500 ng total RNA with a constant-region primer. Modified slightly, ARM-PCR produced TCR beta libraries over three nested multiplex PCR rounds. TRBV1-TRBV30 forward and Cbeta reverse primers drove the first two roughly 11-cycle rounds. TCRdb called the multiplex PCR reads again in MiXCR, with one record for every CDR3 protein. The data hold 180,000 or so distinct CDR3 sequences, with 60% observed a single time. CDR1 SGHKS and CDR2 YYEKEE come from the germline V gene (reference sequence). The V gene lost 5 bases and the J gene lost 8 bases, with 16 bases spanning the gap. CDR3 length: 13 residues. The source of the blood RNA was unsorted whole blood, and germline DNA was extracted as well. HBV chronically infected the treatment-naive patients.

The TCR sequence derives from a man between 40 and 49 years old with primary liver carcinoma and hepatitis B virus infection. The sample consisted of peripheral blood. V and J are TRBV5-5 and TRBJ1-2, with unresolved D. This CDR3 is CASRTGPTGGYTF. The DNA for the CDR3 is TGTGCCAGCAGAACCGGTCCTACGGGGGGCTACACCTTC.